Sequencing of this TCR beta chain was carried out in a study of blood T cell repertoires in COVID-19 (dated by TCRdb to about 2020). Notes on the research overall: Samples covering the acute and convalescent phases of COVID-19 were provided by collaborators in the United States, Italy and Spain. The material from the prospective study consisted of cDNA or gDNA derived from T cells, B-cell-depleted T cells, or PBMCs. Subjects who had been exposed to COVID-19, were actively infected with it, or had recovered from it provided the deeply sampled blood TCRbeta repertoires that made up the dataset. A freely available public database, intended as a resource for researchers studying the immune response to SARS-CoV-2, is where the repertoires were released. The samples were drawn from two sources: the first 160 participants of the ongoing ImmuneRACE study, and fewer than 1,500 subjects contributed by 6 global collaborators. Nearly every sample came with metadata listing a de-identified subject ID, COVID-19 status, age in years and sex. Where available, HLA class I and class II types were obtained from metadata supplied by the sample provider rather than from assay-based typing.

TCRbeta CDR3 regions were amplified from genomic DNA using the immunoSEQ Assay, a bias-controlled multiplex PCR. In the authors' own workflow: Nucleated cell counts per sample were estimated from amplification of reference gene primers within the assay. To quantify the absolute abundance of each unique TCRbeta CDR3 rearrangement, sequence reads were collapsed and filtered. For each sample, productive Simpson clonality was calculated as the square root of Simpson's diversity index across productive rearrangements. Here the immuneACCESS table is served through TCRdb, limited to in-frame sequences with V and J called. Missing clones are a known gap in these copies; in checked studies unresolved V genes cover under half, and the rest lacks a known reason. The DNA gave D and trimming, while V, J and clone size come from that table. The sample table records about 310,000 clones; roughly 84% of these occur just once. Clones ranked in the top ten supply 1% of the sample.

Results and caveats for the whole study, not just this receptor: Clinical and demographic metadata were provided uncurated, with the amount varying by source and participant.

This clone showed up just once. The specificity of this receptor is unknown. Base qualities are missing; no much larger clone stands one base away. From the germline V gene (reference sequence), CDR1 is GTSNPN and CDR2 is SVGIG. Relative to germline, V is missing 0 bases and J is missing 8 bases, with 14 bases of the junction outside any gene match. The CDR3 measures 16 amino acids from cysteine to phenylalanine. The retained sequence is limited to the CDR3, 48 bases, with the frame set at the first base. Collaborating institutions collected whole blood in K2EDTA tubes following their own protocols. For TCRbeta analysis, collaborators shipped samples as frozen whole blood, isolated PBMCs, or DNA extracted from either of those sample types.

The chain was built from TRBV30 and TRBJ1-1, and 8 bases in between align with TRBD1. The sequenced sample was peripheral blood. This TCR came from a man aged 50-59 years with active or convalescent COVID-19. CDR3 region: CAWSVGGQGFTTEAFF. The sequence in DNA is TGTGCCTGGAGTGTAGGAGGACAGGGCTTTACTACCGAAGCTTTCTTT.